This is a list of T cell receptor beta chains from one sample in a study of cytomegalovirus exposure and HLA in healthy donors. TCRdb's copy holds only in-frame clones and misses some; the assay was immunoSEQ multiplex PCR. The sample holds about 190,000 clones, roughly 80% seen once. The specimen sequenced was PBMCs. The receptors derive from a woman aged 18-35 years in good health and CMV-seropositive. Both conserved end residues are part of each CDR3. D genes are given only for firm matches. A row's size may be missing; if present it is once, few, many or a size class.

j_call	d_call	v_call	clone_size	cdr3_nt	cdr3_aa
TRBJ2-2	TRBD2	TRBV9	.	TGTGCCAGCAGCGTAGGAATTAGCGGGGGGTCCTCGCGGGAGCTGTTTTTT	CASSVGISGGSSRELFF
TRBJ1-2	.	TRBV6-1	.	TGTGCCAGCAGTGAAGGTGGGGCAGGCCCACCCTATGGCTACACCTTC	CASSEGGAGPPYGYTF
TRBJ1-3	TRBD1	TRBV25-1	.	TGTGCCAGCAGTGCAGACAGGGGGTGGGGAAACACCATATATTTT	CASSADRGWGNTIYF
TRBJ2-3	.	TRBV7-8	few	TGTGCCAGCAGCTTAGCTGACAGGAGACTGCACTATTTT	CASSLADRRLHYF
TRBJ2-7	.	TRBV9	.	TGTGCCAGCAGCGCCGGAACAACCGGGACTCTCTACGAGCAGTACTTC	CASSAGTTGTLYEQYF
TRBJ2-7	TRBD2	TRBV7-2	.	TGTGCCAGCAGCTCCCAATCTAGCGGGGGGCTTTACGAGCAGTACTTC	CASSSQSSGGLYEQYF
TRBJ1-3	.	TRBV28	.	TGTGCCACCACCGGCGAGGCTCCTGGAAACACCATATATTTT	CATTGEAPGNTIYF
TRBJ2-7	.	TRBV13	.	TGTGCCAGCAGCTTACAGGGGAGCGAGCAGTACTTC	CASSLQGSEQYF
TRBJ2-7	TRBD1	TRBV27	.	TGTGCCAGCGGGTTGGACAGGGGCTACGAGCAGTACTTC	CASGLDRGYEQYF
TRBJ2-4	TRBD1	TRBV5-1	.	TGCGCCAGCAGCCCGGGGGTGGCAGGGGGCCGAGTGATTCAGTACTTC	CASSPGVAGGRVIQYF
TRBJ2-7	.	TRBV20-1	.	TGCAGTGCTCCTGACAGGTACGAGCAGTACTTC	CSAPDRYEQYF
TRBJ1-1	.	TRBV19	.	TGTGCCAGTAGTATCTGGCAGGGTATGAACACTGAAGCTTTCTTT	CASSIWQGMNTEAFF
TRBJ1-5	.	TRBV29-1	.	TGCAGCGTGACGCAGGGTGGCAATCAGCCCCAGCATTTT	CSVTQGGNQPQHF
TRBJ2-3	.	TRBV7-6	.	TGTGCCAGCAGCTTAGGACCAGGGTACACAGATACGCAGTATTTT	CASSLGPGYTDTQYF
TRBJ2-5	TRBD2	TRBV9	.	TGTGCCAGCAGCGCGCGACTAGCGGGTTCAGAGACCCAGTACTTC	CASSARLAGSETQYF
TRBJ1-5	.	TRBV6-6	.	TGTGCCAGCAGTTACTCTAGCGGGGAGCCCCAGCATTTT	CASSYSSGEPQHF
TRBJ1-4	TRBD1	TRBV18	.	TGTGCCAGCTCACCGACAGGGTTCGGGAATGAAAAACTGTTTTTT	CASSPTGFGNEKLFF
TRBJ2-2	TRBD1	TRBV5-1	.	TGCGCCAGCAGCTTAAACGACAGGGTAGGGGAGCTGTTTTTT	CASSLNDRVGELFF
TRBJ2-1	TRBD2	TRBV2	once	TGTGCCAGCAGTGTTCGGGCTAGCGGCTCCTACAATGAGCAGTTCTTC	CASSVRASGSYNEQFF
TRBJ2-7	TRBD1	TRBV7-9	.	TGTGCCAGCAGCTTAGAAGGGACAGGATCCTACGAGCAGTACTTC	CASSLEGTGSYEQYF
TRBJ1-3	TRBD1	TRBV5-4	.	TGTGCCAGCAGTAAGACAGGGGGCTCTGGAAACACCATATATTTT	CASSKTGGSGNTIYF
TRBJ2-2	.	TRBV7-3	.	TGTGCCAGCACCGTGGTGGGGGGTCCCACCGGGGAGCTGTTTTTT	CASTVVGGPTGELFF
TRBJ2-1	.	TRBV27	.	TGTGCCAGCAGTTTACGGGGTGGGGATGAGCAGTTCTTC	CASSLRGGDEQFF
TRBJ1-6	TRBD1	TRBV18	.	TGTGCCAGCTCATCGCCGGGACAGGGACTCTCAGGGAATTCACCCCTCCACTTT	CASSSPGQGLSGNSPLHF
TRBJ1-1	TRBD1	TRBV6-1	.	TGTGCCAGCAGTGAAGCGGGGACAGGGGGCACTGAAGCTTTCTTT	CASSEAGTGGTEAFF
TRBJ1-6	.	TRBV7-2	few	TGTGCCAGCAGCCTACAGAGTTATAATTCACCCCTCCACTTT	CASSLQSYNSPLHF
TRBJ2-3	TRBD2	TRBV9	.	TGTGCCAGCACTAGCGGGGCCACAGATACGCAGTATTTT	CASTSGATDTQYF
TRBJ2-2	.	TRBV10-3	.	TGTGCCATCAGTGAGTCGAATGTGGTCAGCACCGGGGAGCTGTTTTTT	CAISESNVVSTGELFF
TRBJ2-6	TRBD1	TRBV5-3	.	TGTGCCAGAAGGGACAGGGCCTCTGGGGCCAACGTCCTGACTTTC	CARRDRASGANVLTF
TRBJ2-5	TRBD1	TRBV5-1	.	TGCGCCAGCAGCCCGGACAGGGGGCAAGAGACCCAGTACTTC	CASSPDRGQETQYF
TRBJ1-5	.	TRBV6-1	.	TGTGCCAGCAGTGAAGACCCCGGTAGCAATCAGCCCCAGCATTTT	CASSEDPGSNQPQHF
TRBJ2-1	.	TRBV27	.	TGTGCCAGCAGCCAGGGCAGAGGGACTCCCGGGAACAATGAGCAGTTCTTC	CASSQGRGTPGNNEQFF
TRBJ1-5	.	TRBV7-8	.	TGTGCCAGCAGCTCACTGTTCGGCCAGCAGCTACCCGAAAAGGAGCAGCCCCAGCATTTT	CASSSLFGQQLPEKEQPQHF
TRBJ2-2	TRBD2	TRBV4-2	.	TGTGCCAGCAGCCAAGATCGGACTAGCGGGGTCCGGGAGCTGTTTTTT	CASSQDRTSGVRELFF
TRBJ1-1	.	TRBV27	.	TGTGCCAGCAGTTTTGGGGGGAGGACTGAAGCTTTCTTT	CASSFGGRTEAFF
TRBJ2-5	.	TRBV19	.	TGTGCCAGTAGTATGAGGGAGACCCAGTACTTC	CASSMRETQYF
TRBJ1-5	TRBD1	TRBV19	.	TGTGCCAGTAGTTGGACAGGGTTGGGCAATCAGCCCCAGCATTTT	CASSWTGLGNQPQHF